One sample yielded the 11 T cell receptor beta chains listed below, sequenced in a study of T cells in Graves' hyperthyroidism and ophthalmopathy. Amplified TCR beta CDR3 regions came from RNA transcripts. Carried out on the TCR CDR3, a first-round RT-PCR used the HTBI primer set. Each CDR3 protein gets one entry after TCRdb re-called the multiplex PCR reads with MiXCR. Here the sample spans 700,000 or so distinct CDR3 sequences, approximately 16% being singletons. Sequencing used blood. These receptors originate from a man aged 18-30 years with Graves' hyperthyroidism.

This clonotype was observed a few times. The chain has TRBV20-1 and TRBJ2-3; D is unclear. The V gene's germline CDR1 is DFQATT and CDR2 SNEGSKA (reference sequence). The CDR3 consists of 12 residues. V lost 1 base and J lost 2, with 4 bases in between. Here the CDR3 DNA reads TGCAGTGCTAGAGTGTCCACAGATACGCAGTATTTT. The encoded protein is CSARVSTDTQYF.

At least ten counts were recorded for this clonotype. The chain joins TRBV28 to TRBJ2-7, with D perhaps TRBD1 (6 bases). This CDR3 spans 14 amino acids. V was pared by 5 bases and J by 2 bases, with 13 bases between. Germline V lookup: CDR1 MDHEN, CDR2 SYDVKM. Written as DNA, the CDR3 is TGTGCCAGCAGTCGTACAGGGCCAGCCTACGAGCAGTACTTC. It codes for CASSRTGPAYEQYF.

This clonotype was recorded a few times. The gene calls are TRBV28 and TRBJ1-2; D remains unclear. The V gene lost 6 bases and the J gene lost 1 base, with 9 bases spanning the gap. The CDR3 has 13 residues. Germline V gene sequence: CDR1 MDHEN, CDR2 SYDVKM. As DNA, the CDR3 is TGTGCCAGCAGATTGCCAGTTAACTATGGCTACACCTTC. As protein: CASRLPVNYGYTF.

This clonotype was recorded a few times. The chain is built from TRBV9 and TRBJ2-5; a weak D match, TRBD2 (5 bases). Germline lookup yields CDR1 SGDLS and CDR2 YYNGEE. The CDR3 is 15 residues long. Trimming took off 0 bases at V and 5 bases at J, with 14 bases between the two ends. The DNA of the CDR3 is TGTGCCAGCAGCGTAGAGGGCCGGGGAGCGGAGACCCAGTACTTC. This sequence encodes CASSVEGRGAETQYF.

The CDR3 nucleotides read TGCGCCAGCAGCTCACGCGGACAGGGGAACACTGAAGCTTTCTTT. As protein: CASSSRGQGNTEAFF. V usage is TRBV4-1 and J usage is TRBJ1-1; 8 bases align to TRBD1. J lost 1 base, V lost 5 bases, and 6 bases had no gene match. Germline V gene lookup returns CDR1 MGHRA and CDR2 YSYEKL. The CDR3 totals 15 residues.

This clonotype turned up a few times. The chain combines TRBV7-8 with TRBJ1-1, with no clear D. This CDR3 region has 15 residues. V was trimmed by 5 bases and J by 2 bases, leaving 15 bases between them. Per the germline V gene, CDR1 is SGHVS and CDR2 is FQNEAQ. CDR3 coding DNA: TGTGCCAGCAGCCATAGCGTGGGCTTCAACACTGAAGCTTTCTTT. This codes for CASSHSVGFNTEAFF. Combining the CDR3 with reference TRBV7-8 and TRBJ1-1 gives the whole variable domain GAGVSQSPRYKVAKRGQDVALRCDPISGHVSLFWYQQALGQGPEFLTYFQNEAQLDKSGLPSDRFFAERPEGSVSTLKIQRTQQEDSAVYLCASSHSVGFNTEAFFGQGTRLTVV.

This clonotype occurred a few times. This rearrangement joins TRBV6-9 to TRBJ2-3, with 8 bases fitting TRBD1. The trim removed 2 bases at V and 6 bases at J, leaving 4 bases unmatched. The CDR3 sequence is 14 residues long. Germline assignment: CDR1 MNHGY and CDR2 SVAAGI. DNA for the CDR3: TGTGCCAGCAGTTATGGGACAGGCTCCGATACGCAGTATTTT. Translation: CASSYGTGSDTQYF.

This clonotype was recorded many times. The chain carries TRBV12-3 or TRBV12-4 and TRBJ1-2, with D perhaps matching TRBD1 (5 bases). Trimming stripped 2 bases from V and 8 bases from J, with 21 bases between. This CDR3 is built from 16 residues. The CDR3 spells CASSLPPGRRARGYTF. The CDR3 DNA is TGTGCCAGCAGTTTACCCCCGGGACGGAGGGCGAGAGGCTACACCTTC.

Regarding this clonotype: This may come from a read error, since a much larger clone is one base off. The CDR3 reads CASSLGRLAGRETQYF. DNA of the CDR3: TGTGCCAGCAGCTTAGGGAGACTAGCGGGACGGGAGACCCAGTACTTC. The V gene is TRBV7-2, the J gene TRBJ2-5; 11 nucleotides agree with TRBD2. The germline CDR1 and CDR2 sequences are SGHTA and FQGNSA. This CDR3 is built from 16 residues. V dropped 1 base and J dropped 5; count of bases not matched to a gene: 6.

The J gene is TRBJ2-1, the V gene TRBV27, with TRBD1 matching 9 bases. From germline, CDR1 is MNHEY and CDR2 SMNVEV (reference sequence). V dropped 3 bases and J dropped 7; count of bases not matched to a gene: 4. This CDR3 spans 14 amino acids. The CDR3 reads CASSLGTGHNEQFF. DNA of the CDR3: TGTGCCAGCAGTTTGGGGACAGGGCATAATGAGCAGTTCTTC.

At least ten counts were recorded for this clonotype. V gene TRBV2 combines with J gene TRBJ2-1, with 8 bases that match TRBD1. Germline V gene data show CDR1 as SNHLY and CDR2 as FYNNEI. V trimming: 5 bases; J trimming: 0 bases; junction bases outside the gene matches: 3. The CDR3 has 15 amino acids. The CDR3 nucleotides are TGTGCCAGCAGTACCACAGGGGGCTCCTACAATGAGCAGTTCTTC. This codes for CASSTTGGSYNEQFF.